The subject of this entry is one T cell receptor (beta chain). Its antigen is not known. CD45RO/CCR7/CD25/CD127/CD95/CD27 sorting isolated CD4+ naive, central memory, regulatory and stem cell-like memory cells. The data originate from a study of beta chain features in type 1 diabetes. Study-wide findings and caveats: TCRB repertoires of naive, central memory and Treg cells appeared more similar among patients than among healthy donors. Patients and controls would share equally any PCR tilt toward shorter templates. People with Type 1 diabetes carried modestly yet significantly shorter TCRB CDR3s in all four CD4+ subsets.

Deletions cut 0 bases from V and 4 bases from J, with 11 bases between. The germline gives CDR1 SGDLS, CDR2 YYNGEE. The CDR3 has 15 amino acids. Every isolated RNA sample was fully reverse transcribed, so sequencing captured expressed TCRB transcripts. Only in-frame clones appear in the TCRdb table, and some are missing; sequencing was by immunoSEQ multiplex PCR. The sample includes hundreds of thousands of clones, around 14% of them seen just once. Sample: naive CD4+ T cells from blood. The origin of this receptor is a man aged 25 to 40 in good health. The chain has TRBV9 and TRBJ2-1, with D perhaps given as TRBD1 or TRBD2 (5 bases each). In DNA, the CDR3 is TGTGCCAGCAGCGTAGCAACGGGACCTTACAATGAGCAGTTCTTC. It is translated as CASSVATGPYNEQFF. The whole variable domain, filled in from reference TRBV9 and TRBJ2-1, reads DSGVTQTPKHLITATGQRVTLRCSPRSGDLSVYWYQQSLDQGLQFLIQYYNGEERAKGNILERFSAQQFPDLHSELNLSSLELGDSALYFCASSVATGPYNEQFFGPGTRLTVL.